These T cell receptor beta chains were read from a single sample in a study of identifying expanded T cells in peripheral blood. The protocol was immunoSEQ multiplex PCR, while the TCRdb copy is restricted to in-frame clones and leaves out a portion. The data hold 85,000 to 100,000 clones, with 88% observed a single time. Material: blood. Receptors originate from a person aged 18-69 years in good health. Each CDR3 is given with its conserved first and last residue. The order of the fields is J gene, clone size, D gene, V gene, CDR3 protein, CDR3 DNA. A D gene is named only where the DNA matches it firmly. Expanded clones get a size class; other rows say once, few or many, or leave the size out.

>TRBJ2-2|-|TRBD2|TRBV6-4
CASSRDYDTGELFF
TGTGCCAGCAGTCGGGACTATGACACCGGGGAGCTGTTTTTT
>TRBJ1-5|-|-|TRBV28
CASSSSRGALNQPQHF
TGTGCCAGCAGTAGCTCGAGGGGCGCCTTAAATCAGCCCCAGCATTTT
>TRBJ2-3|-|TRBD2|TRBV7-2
CASSTGLATVTQYF
TGTGCCAGCAGCACGGGACTAGCAACGGTTACGCAGTATTTT
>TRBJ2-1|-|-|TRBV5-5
CASSQSRGTPSHNEQFF
TGCGCCAGCAGCCAGAGCCGCGGGACCCCGTCCCACAATGAGCAGTTCTTC
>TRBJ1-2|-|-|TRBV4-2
CASSQDTSSGGGYTF
TGTGCCAGCAGCCAAGATACTTCGTCGGGTGGGGGCTACACCTTC
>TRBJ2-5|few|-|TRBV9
CASSVAGDSRGTQYF
TGTGCCAGCAGCGTAGCTGGGGATAGCAGGGGTACCCAGTACTTC
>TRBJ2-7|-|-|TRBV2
CASSDRASGGHQQYF
TGTGCCAGCAGTGATAGGGCGTCAGGGGGGCATCAGCAGTACTTC
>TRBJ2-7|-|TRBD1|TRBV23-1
CASSKRDRAYEQYF
TGCGCCAGCAGTAAAAGGGACAGGGCGTACGAGCAGTACTTC
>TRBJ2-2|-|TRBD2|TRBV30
CAWKGGPSTGELFF
TGTGCCTGGAAGGGAGGGCCTAGCACCGGGGAGCTGTTTTTT
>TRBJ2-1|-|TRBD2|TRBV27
CASSPLLAGAYNEQFF
TGTGCCAGCAGTCCCCTCCTAGCGGGAGCCTACAATGAGCAGTTCTTC
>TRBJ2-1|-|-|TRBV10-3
CAISGAINEQFF
TGTGCCATCAGTGGGGCTATCAATGAGCAGTTCTTC
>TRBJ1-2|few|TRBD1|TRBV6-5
CASSYSAGQGNYGYTF
TGTGCCAGCAGTTACTCTGCCGGACAGGGTAACTATGGCTACACCTTC
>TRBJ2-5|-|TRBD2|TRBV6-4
CASSDSPGGGWETQYF
TGTGCCAGCAGTGACTCTCCCGGGGGGGGATGGGAGACCCAGTACTTC
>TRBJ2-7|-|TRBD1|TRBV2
CASIQTGGFIEQYF
TGTGCCAGCATTCAGACAGGGGGGTTTATCGAGCAGTACTTC
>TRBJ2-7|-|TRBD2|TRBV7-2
CASSLAGTSFLVDYEQYF
TGTGCCAGCAGCTTGGCCGGGACTAGCTTTTTAGTGGACTACGAGCAGTACTTC
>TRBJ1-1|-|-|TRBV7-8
CASSPTGGRNTEAFF
TGTGCCAGCAGCCCAACAGGAGGGAGGAACACTGAAGCTTTCTTT
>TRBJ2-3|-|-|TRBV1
CTSSPEFWGGRDTQYF
TGCACCAGCAGCCCTGAATTTTGGGGGGGCAGGGATACGCAGTATTTT
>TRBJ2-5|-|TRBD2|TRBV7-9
CASSSLAGRETQYF
TGTGCCAGCAGCTCCCTAGCGGGTAGAGAGACCCAGTACTTC
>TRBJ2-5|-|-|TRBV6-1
CASRDPGQYF
TGTGCCAGCAGGGACCCAGGCCAGTACTTC
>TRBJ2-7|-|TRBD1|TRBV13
CASSDYRGAPYEQYF
TGTGCCAGCAGCGACTACAGGGGTGCCCCCTACGAGCAGTACTTC
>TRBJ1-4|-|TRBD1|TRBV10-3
CAGRQGHNEKLFF
TGTGCCGGACGACAGGGGCATAATGAAAAACTGTTTTTT
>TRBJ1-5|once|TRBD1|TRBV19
CASSRGQPNQPQHF
TGTGCCAGTAGTAGGGGACAGCCCAATCAGCCCCAGCATTTT
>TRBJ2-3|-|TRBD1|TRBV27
CASSFRRDRADTQYF
TGTGCCAGCAGTTTCCGACGGGACAGGGCGGATACGCAGTATTTT
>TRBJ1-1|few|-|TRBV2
CASSEGGGFTEAFF
TGTGCCAGCAGTGAGGGGGGAGGGTTCACTGAAGCTTTCTTT
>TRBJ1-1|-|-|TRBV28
CASRRDYRAPESNTEAFF
TGTGCCAGCAGGCGGGACTACAGGGCTCCCGAGTCGAACACTGAAGCTTTCTTT
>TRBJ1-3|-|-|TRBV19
CASSPGQSSGNTIYF
TGTGCCAGTAGCCCAGGACAGAGCTCTGGAAACACCATATATTTT
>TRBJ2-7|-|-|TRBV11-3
CASSLRGHNGAYEQYF
TGTGCCAGCAGCTTAAGGGGACACAACGGAGCCTACGAGCAGTACTTC
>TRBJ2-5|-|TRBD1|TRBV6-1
CASSLGTAQETQYF
TGTGCCAGCAGTCTAGGGACAGCTCAAGAGACCCAGTACTTC
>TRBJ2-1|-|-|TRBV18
CASSREIGGSSYNEQFF
TGTGCCAGCTCACGGGAAATTGGGGGGAGCTCCTACAATGAGCAGTTCTTC
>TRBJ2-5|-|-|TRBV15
CATSRGHSRAGEETQYF
TGTGCCACCAGCAGAGGGCATTCGAGGGCTGGGGAAGAGACCCAGTACTTC
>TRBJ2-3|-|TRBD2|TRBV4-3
CASSQDASGHTDTQYF
TGCGCCAGCAGCCAAGATGCTAGCGGACACACAGATACGCAGTATTTT
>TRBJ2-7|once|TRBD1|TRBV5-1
CASSLRPGTAYEQYF
TGCGCCAGCAGCTTGCGCCCCGGGACAGCCTACGAGCAGTACTTC
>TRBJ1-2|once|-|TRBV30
CAWSMADGYTF
TGTGCCTGGAGTATGGCGGATGGCTACACCTTC